The T cell receptor beta chain under discussion was sequenced for a study of blood T cell repertoires in COVID-19. Overall study: The United States, Italy and Spain supplied acute and convalescent COVID-19 samples.

This CDR3 is 17 amino acids long. Trimming pared 6 bases from V and 5 bases from J, leaving 22 bases between. Germline V gene data show CDR1 as SNHLY and CDR2 as FYNNEI. Sequencing used immunoSEQ multiplex PCR; TCRdb keeps in-frame clones, though not all of them. The sample records approximately 240,000 clones, around 81% being singletons. This receptor was identified in a woman aged 55-69 years with active or convalescent COVID-19. Sequenced: peripheral blood. This chain uses TRBV2 with TRBJ1-4, with a tentative D call TRBD1 (6 bases). Here the CDR3 DNA reads TGTGCCAGCAGGGCCCGTGGTGTCAGGGGCCTGAATGAAAAACTGTTTTTT. This gives the protein CASRARGVRGLNEKLFF.